What follows are 19 T cell receptor beta chains derived from one specimen sequenced in a study of technical replicates of blood from a few donors. Using immunoSEQ multiplex PCR, the repertoire was profiled, and TCRdb retains in-frame clones only, with some absent. The sample contains some 70,000 clones, 95% to 98% of which appear only once. The sample taken for sequencing was T cells isolated from PBMCs. The receptors were sampled from a human donor in good health.

The V gene is TRBV6-6, the J gene TRBJ1-2, with 7 nucleotides matching TRBD1. Germline V CDR1 and CDR2: MNHNY, SVGAGI (reference sequence). This CDR3 contains 14 residues. V was clipped by 5 bases and J by 6 bases; unmatched bases: 9. CDR3 sequence reads: CASSPLPGQHGYTF. DNA for the CDR3: TGTGCCAGCAGTCCTCTACCGGGACAGCATGGCTACACCTTC.

This chain connects TRBV19 to TRBJ1-2; D is uncertain. CDR3 size: 14 residues. The germline V gene has CDR1 LNHDA and CDR2 SQIVND (reference sequence). The V end lost 5 bases, the J end lost 0 bases, and 10 bases lay between the germline ends. The CDR3: CASSPTGANYGYTF. As DNA, the CDR3 is TGTGCCAGTAGTCCAACCGGAGCTAACTATGGCTACACCTTC. Full variable domain (remainder filled in from reference TRBV19 and TRBJ1-2): DGGITQSPKYLFRKEGQNVTLSCEQNLNHDAMYWYRQDPGQGLRLIYYSQIVNDFQKGDIAEGYSVSREKKESFPLTVTSAQKNPTAFYLCASSPTGANYGYTFGSGTRLTVV.

The chain carries TRBV6-6 and TRBJ1-2; D is undetermined. The CDR3 is 10 amino acids. Germline values: CDR1 MNHNY, CDR2 SVGAGI (reference sequence). V lost 6 bases and J 6 bases, leaving 5 bases between the germline ends. This CDR3 reads CASRLNGYTF. The CDR3 DNA is TGTGCCAGCAGATTAAATGGCTACACCTTC.

The chain combines TRBV29-1 with TRBJ2-2; D uncertain. Trimming shortened V by 5 bases and J by 3 bases, and 7 bases separated the two germline ends. There are 12 residues in the CDR3. Per the germline V gene, CDR1 is SQVTM and CDR2 is ANQGSEA. The CDR3 spells CSVQRDTGELFF. CDR3 in DNA: TGCAGCGTTCAACGGGACACCGGGGAGCTGTTTTTT.

The CDR3 protein is CASTSGGLNTEAFF. CDR3 nucleotides: TGTGCCAGCACCTCAGGTGGGCTGAACACTGAAGCTTTCTTT. The chain joins TRBV6-5 to TRBJ1-1; D unresolved. The CDR3 totals 14 residues. Trimming cost V 7 bases and J 0 bases, with 12 bases left between them. Germline values: CDR1 MNHEY, CDR2 SVGAGI.

J is TRBJ2-2 and V is TRBV11-3; D is perhaps TRBD2 (5 bases). This CDR3 comprises 12 residues. Trimming stripped 4 bases from V and 6 bases from J, with 6 bases between. Germline V lookup: CDR1 SGHNT, CDR2 YENEEA. CDR3 sequence reads: CASSWESGELFF. DNA of the CDR3: TGTGCCAGCAGCTGGGAGTCCGGGGAGCTGTTTTTT.

The chain carries TRBV6-1 and TRBJ1-1; D is uncertain. CDR1 is MNHNS and CDR2 is SASEGT in the germline V gene. Trimming left V 3 bases short and J 1 base short, with 15 bases between. The CDR3 totals 16 residues. Here the CDR3 DNA reads TGTGCCAGCAGTGAGATTCGTGACTGGAGGAACACTGAAGCTTTCTTT. This translates into CASSEIRDWRNTEAFF.

The genes are TRBV28 and TRBJ1-1, with 7 bases aligning to TRBD1. CDR3 size: 15 residues. Trimming took 6 bases from V and 2 from J; bases not matched to a gene: 9. CDR1 and CDR2 from the germline V gene are MDHEN and SYDVKM. In DNA form, the CDR3 reads TGTGCCAGCAGGCAGATACAGGGGCTAAACACTGAAGCTTTCTTT. It specifies CASRQIQGLNTEAFF.

CDR3 DNA sequence: TGCGCCAGCAGCCCCACCGGGACTTATCCTTCCTACGAGCAGTACTTC. This codes for CASSPTGTYPSYEQYF. V and J are TRBV4-1 and TRBJ2-7; perhaps TRBD2 as D (6 bases). V was cut by 4 bases and J by 1 base, with 17 bases left in between. CDR1 is MGHRA, CDR2 YSYEKL, per germline. This CDR3 spans 16 amino acids.

The chain employs TRBV6-1 and TRBJ1-1; 8 bases are shared with TRBD1. Germline lookup yields CDR1 MNHNS and CDR2 SASEGT. V lost 8 bases, J lost 0 bases, and 8 bases stayed unmatched. This CDR3 region has 15 residues. The CDR3 DNA sequence: TGTGCCAGCCCCAGGGGGCAAACGGTGAACACTGAAGCTTTCTTT. Protein product: CASPRGQTVNTEAFF.

This clone was seen more than once but under ten times. The J gene is TRBJ2-7, the V gene TRBV29-1; TRBD1 is a possible D gene (5 bases). Germline V lookup: CDR1 SQVTM, CDR2 ANQGSEA. The CDR3 extends over 13 amino acids. Trimming shortened V by 4 bases and J by 4 bases, and 14 bases separated the two germline ends. CDR3 loop: CSVVIGVRYEQYF. In nucleotides, the CDR3 is TGCAGCGTTGTTATAGGGGTGCGGTACGAGCAGTACTTC.

The gene calls are TRBV30 and TRBJ2-1, with 8 bases lining up with TRBD1. V lost 1 base to trimming and J lost 5 bases; unmatched junction nucleotides: 7. CDR1 and CDR2 (germline): GTSNPN, SVGIG (reference sequence). CDR3 length: 15 residues. CDR3 sequence reads: CAWSAGGHLNNEQFF. DNA for the CDR3: TGTGCCTGGAGTGCAGGGGGCCATCTTAACAATGAGCAGTTCTTC. The full variable domain, rest sourced from reference TRBV30 and TRBJ2-1, is SQTIHQWPATLVQPVGSPLSLECTVEGTSNPNLYWYRQAAGRGLQLLFYSVGIGQISSEVPQNLSASRPQDRQFILSSKKLLLSDSGFYLCAWSAGGHLNNEQFFGPGTRLTVL.

The chain uses TRBV29-1 and TRBJ2-7, with unresolved D. CDR3 length: 10 amino acids. Germline CDR1 is SQVTM and CDR2 is ANQGSEA. Between the trimmed V and J ends, which lost 6 bases and 3 bases, there was a span of 6 bases. The CDR3 DNA is TGCAGCGTACAGATCTACGAGCAGTACTTC. Translated, it gives CSVQIYEQYF.

DNA for the CDR3: TGTGCCTGGAGTCCAGGGGACGAGGGTAAATACGAGCAGTACTTC. It codes for CAWSPGDEGKYEQYF. The chain joins TRBV30 to TRBJ2-7, with D maybe TRBD1 (6 bases). Germline lookup yields CDR1 GTSNPN and CDR2 SVGIG (reference sequence). This CDR3 has 15 residues. V was pared by 2 bases and J by 4 bases, with 18 bases between.

V and J are TRBV30 and TRBJ2-1; D is perhaps TRBD2 (6 bases). This CDR3 contains 13 residues. The V and J ends lost 4 bases and 9 bases respectively, with 16 bases between them. CDR1 GTSNPN and CDR2 SVGIG come from the germline V gene (reference sequence). CDR3 nucleotides: TGTGCCTGGATGGGGGGAGGAAGTGGTGAGCAGTTCTTC. Its protein is CAWMGGGSGEQFF.

V is TRBV4-1 and J is TRBJ2-1; tentatively, D is TRBD2 (5 bases). Germline lookup yields CDR1 MGHRA and CDR2 YSYEKL. CDR3 size: 14 residues. The V end lost 2 bases, the J end lost 3 bases, and 8 bases lay between the germline ends. CDR3 DNA sequence: TGCGCCAGCAGCCAACCCGGGGTCTACAATGAGCAGTTCTTC. Its protein product is CASSQPGVYNEQFF.

The chain has TRBV29-1 and TRBJ2-3; TRBD2 matches at 9 bases. Germline trimming cut 4 bases from V and 4 bases from J; bases unmatched to any gene: 12. Germline lookup yields CDR1 SQVTM and CDR2 ANQGSEA. The CDR3 is 16 amino acids. The CDR3 DNA is TGCAGCGTTGGGGACCTTAGCGGGAGTTTCTCAGATACGCAGTATTTT. Translation: CSVGDLSGSFSDTQYF.

The chain carries TRBV27 and TRBJ2-3; 7 bases agree with TRBD2. J was trimmed by 3 bases and V by 10 bases; bases with no gene match: 19. This CDR3 is 17 amino acids long. Germline V gene data show CDR1 as MNHEY and CDR2 as SMNVEV (reference sequence). The CDR3 sequence is CANTLCGSVGRTDTQYF. The CDR3, as DNA: TGTGCCAATACACTATGCGGGAGTGTGGGAAGAACAGATACGCAGTATTTT.

V is TRBV5-1 and J is TRBJ2-7, with D possibly TRBD2 on 6 matching bases. CDR1 and CDR2 from the germline V gene are SGHRS and YFSETQ. V was clipped by 4 bases and J by 1 base, with 18 bases between them. The CDR3 consists of 16 residues. The CDR3 sequence is CASSPRRVGKSYEQYF. The CDR3 DNA reads as TGCGCCAGCAGCCCCCGGAGGGTAGGCAAGTCCTACGAGCAGTACTTC.